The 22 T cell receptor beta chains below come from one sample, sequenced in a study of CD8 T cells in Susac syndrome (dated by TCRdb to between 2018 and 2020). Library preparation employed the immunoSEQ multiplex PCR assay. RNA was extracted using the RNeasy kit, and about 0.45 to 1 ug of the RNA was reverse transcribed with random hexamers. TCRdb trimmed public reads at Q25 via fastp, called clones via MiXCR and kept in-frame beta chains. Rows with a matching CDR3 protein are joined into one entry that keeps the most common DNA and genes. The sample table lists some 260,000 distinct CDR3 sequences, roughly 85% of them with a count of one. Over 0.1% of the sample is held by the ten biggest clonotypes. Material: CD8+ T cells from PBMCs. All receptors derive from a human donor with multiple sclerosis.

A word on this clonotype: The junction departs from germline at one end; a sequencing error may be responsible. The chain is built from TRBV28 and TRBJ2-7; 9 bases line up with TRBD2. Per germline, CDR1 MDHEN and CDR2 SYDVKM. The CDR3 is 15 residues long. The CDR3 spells CTSSFVAGVGYEQYF. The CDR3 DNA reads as TGTACCAGCAGTTTCGTAGCGGGGGTAGGCTACGAGCAGTACTTC.

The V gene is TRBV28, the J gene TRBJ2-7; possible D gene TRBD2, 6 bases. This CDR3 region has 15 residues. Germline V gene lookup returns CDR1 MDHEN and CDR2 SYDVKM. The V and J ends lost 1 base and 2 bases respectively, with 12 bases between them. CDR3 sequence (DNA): TGTGCCAGCAGTTTATCCGCGGGAACCGCCTACGAGCAGTACTTC. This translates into CASSLSAGTAYEQYF.

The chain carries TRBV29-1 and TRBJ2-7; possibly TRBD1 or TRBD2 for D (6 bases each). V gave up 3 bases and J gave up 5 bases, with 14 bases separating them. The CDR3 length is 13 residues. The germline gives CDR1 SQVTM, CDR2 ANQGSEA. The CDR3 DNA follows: TGCAGCGTTGAGAGGGGGGAACCCAACGAGCAGTACTTC. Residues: CSVERGEPNEQYF.

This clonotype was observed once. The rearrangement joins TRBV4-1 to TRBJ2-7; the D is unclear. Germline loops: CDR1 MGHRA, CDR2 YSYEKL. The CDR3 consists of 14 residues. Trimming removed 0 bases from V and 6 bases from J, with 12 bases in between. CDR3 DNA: TGCGCCAGCAGCCAAGATAGAAGGCGGAGCGAGCAGTACTTC. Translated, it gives CASSQDRRRSEQYF.

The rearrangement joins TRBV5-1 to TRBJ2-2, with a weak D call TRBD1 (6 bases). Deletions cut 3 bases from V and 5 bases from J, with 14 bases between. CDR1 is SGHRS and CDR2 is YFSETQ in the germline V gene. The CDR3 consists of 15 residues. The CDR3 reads CASSSTGTLTGELFF. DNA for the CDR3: TGCGCCAGCAGCTCAACCGGGACACTAACCGGGGAGCTGTTTTTT. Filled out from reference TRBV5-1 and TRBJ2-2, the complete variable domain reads KAGVTQTPRYLIKTRGQQVTLSCSPISGHRSVSWYQQTPGQGLQFLFEYFSETQRNKGNFPGRFSGRQFSNSRSEMNVSTLELGDSALYLCASSSTGTLTGELFFGEGSRLTVL.

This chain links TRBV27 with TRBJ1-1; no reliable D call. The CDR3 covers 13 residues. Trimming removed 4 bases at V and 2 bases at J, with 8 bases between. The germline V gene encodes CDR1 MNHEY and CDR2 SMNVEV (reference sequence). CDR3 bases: TGTGCCAGCAGTTGGGCCACTAACACTGAAGCTTTCTTT. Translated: CASSWATNTEAFF.

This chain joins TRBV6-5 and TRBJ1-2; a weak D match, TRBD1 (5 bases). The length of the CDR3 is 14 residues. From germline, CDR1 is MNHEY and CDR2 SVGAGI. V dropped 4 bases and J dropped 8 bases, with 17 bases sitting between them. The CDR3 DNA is TGTGCCAGCAGTTCAGGGTACGGCATCCTAGGCTACACCTTC. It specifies CASSSGYGILGYTF.

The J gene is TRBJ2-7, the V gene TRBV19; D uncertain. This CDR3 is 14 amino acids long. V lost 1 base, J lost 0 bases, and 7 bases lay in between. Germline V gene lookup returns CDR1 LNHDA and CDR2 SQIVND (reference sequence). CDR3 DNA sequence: TGTGCCAGTAGTATAGTCCCTGACTCCTACGAGCAGTACTTC. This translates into CASSIVPDSYEQYF.

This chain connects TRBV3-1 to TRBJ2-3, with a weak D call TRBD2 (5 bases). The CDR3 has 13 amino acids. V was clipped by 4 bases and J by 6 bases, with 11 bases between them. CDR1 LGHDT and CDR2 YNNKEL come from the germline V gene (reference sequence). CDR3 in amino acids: CASSPGIADTQYF. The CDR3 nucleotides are TGTGCCAGCAGCCCGGGGATAGCGGATACGCAGTATTTT.

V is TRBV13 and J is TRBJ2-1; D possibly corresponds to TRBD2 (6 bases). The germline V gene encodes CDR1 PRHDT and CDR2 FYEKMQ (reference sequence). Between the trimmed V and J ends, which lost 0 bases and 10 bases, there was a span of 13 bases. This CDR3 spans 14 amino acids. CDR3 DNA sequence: TGTGCCAGCAGCTTAGGACGAAGTAGCGGCGAGCAGTTCTTC. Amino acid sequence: CASSLGRSSGEQFF.

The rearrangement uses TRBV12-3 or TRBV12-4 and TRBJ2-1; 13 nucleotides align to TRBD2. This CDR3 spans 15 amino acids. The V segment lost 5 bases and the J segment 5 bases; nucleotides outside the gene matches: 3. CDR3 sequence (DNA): TGTGCCAGCAGTGGACTAGCGGGAGTGAACAATGAGCAGTTCTTC. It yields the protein CASSGLAGVNNEQFF.

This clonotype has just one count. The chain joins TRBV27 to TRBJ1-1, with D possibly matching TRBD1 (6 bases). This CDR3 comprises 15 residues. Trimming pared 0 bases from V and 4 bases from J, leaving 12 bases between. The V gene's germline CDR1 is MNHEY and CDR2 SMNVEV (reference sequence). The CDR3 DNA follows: TGTGCCAGCAGTTTATCTTCCAGGGGAAGCACTGAAGCTTTCTTT. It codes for CASSLSSRGSTEAFF.

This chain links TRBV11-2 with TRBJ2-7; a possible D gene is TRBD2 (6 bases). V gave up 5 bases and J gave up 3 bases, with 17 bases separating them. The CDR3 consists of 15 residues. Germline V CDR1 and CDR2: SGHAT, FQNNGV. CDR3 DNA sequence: TGTGCCAGCAGCAAAGTTTTGGGGCGGGACTACGAGCAGTACTTC. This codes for CASSKVLGRDYEQYF.

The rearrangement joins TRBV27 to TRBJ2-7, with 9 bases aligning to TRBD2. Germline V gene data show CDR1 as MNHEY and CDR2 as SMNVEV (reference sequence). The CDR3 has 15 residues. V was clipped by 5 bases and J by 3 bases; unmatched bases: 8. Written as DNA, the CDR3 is TGTGCCAGCAGTCTTGGACTAGCGATGATCTACGAGCAGTACTTC. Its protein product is CASSLGLAMIYEQYF.

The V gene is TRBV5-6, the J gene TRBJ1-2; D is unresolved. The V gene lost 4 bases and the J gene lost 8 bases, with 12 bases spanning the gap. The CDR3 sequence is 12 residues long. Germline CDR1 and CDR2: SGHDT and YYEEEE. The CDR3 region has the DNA TGTGCCAGCAGCCTTCCTCGAGGGGGCTACACCTTC. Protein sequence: CASSLPRGGYTF.

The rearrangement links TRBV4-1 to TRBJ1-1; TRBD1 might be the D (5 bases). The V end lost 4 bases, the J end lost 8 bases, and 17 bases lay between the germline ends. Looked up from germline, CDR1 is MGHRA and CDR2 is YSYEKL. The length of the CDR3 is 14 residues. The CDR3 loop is CASSPRMWGAEAFF. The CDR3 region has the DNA TGCGCCAGCAGCCCCAGGATGTGGGGCGCCGAAGCTTTCTTT.

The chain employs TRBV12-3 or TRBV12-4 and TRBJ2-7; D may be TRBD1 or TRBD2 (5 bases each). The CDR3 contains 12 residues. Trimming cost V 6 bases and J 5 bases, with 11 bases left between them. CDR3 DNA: TGTGCCAGCAGCCACGGGACGAACGAGCAGTACTTC. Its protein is CASSHGTNEQYF.

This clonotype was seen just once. The CDR3 region has the DNA TGTGCCAGCAGTTTGAGATACGCGAACCACAATGAGCAGTTCTTC. Its protein product is CASSLRYANHNEQFF. The chain combines TRBV27 with TRBJ2-1; D is unresolved. The V gene's germline CDR1 is MNHEY and CDR2 SMNVEV (reference sequence). There are 15 residues in the CDR3. V was pared by 3 bases and J by 5 bases, with 14 bases between.

CDR3 sequence reads: CASSFLAGQETQYF. The CDR3 coding sequence is TGTGCCAGCAGTTTCCTGGCGGGACAAGAGACCCAGTACTTC. This chain connects TRBV27 to TRBJ2-5; possibly TRBD2 for D (6 bases). The CDR3 runs to 14 residues. V was cut by 3 bases and J by 2 bases, with 10 bases left in between. Germline CDR1 is MNHEY and CDR2 is SMNVEV (reference sequence).

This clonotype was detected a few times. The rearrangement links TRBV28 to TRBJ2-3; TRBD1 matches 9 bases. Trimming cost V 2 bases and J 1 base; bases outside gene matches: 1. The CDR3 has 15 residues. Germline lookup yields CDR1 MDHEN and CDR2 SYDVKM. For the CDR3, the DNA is TGTGCCAGCAGTTTAAGGACAGGGGGCACAGATACGCAGTATTTT. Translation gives CASSLRTGGTDTQYF.

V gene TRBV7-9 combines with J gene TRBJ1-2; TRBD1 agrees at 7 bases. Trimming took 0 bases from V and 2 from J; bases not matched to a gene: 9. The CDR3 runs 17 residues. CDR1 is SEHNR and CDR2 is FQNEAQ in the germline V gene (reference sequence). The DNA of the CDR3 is TGTGCCAGCAGCTTAGCAACCCGACAGGGAACAAACTATGGCTACACCTTC. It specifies CASSLATRQGTNYGYTF. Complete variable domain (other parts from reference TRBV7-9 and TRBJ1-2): DTGVSQNPRHKITKRGQNVTFRCDPISEHNRLYWYRQTLGQGPEFLTYFQNEAQLEKSRLLSDRFSAERPKGSFSTLEIQRTEQGDSAMYLCASSLATRQGTNYGYTFGSGTRLTVV.

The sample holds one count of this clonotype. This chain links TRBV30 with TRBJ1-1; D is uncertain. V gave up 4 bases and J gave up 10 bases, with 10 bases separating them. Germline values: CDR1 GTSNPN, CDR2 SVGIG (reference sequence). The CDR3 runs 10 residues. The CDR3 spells CAWTQVGAFF. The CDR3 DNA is TGTGCCTGGACGCAGGTGGGAGCTTTCTTT.